This T cell receptor (beta chain) was documented in a study of blood T cell repertoires in COVID-19. As for the study in general: Sites in the United States, Italy and Spain provided acute and convalescent COVID-19 samples. Sources were T cells, B-cell-depleted T cells, or PBMCs; the material itself was cDNA or gDNA.

Authors' processing steps: Counts of nucleated cells, estimated from reference gene primer amplification, were obtained. The protocol was immunoSEQ multiplex PCR, while the TCRdb copy is restricted to in-frame clones and leaves out a portion. D and trimming were read from the DNA, whereas the V and J calls and clone size are those reported in that table. The data show around 260,000 clones, around 87% seen once. J gave up 6 bases and V 3 bases, and 4 bases lay outside the gene matches. Looked up from germline, CDR1 is SNHLY and CDR2 is FYNNEI. The CDR3 runs 14 residues. The receptor comes from a woman aged 45-65 years with acute or convalescent COVID-19. Specimen: peripheral blood. The V gene is TRBV2, the J gene TRBJ1-2, with 10 nucleotides matching TRBD1. CDR3 DNA: TGTGCCAGCAGTGAGGACAGGGGGAGGAATGGCTACACCTTC. Translated, it gives CASSEDRGRNGYTF.